This T cell receptor (beta chain) was sequenced during a study of Ad26.COV2.S vaccination and SARS-CoV-2 variants. Study overall: The Ad26.COV2.S arm of the COV1001 trial was where the donor was placed.

The CDR3 has 16 residues. V was clipped by 0 bases and J by 4 bases; unmatched bases: 8. Germline CDR1 and CDR2: SGHDT and YYEEEE. The treatment denotes: about 20 received Ad26.COV2.S at low or high dose, single or two shots; several received placebo; per-sample allocation not given. After the first vaccine or placebo injection, samples were drawn on day 63. Donation came from an adult in Boston who was aged 18-55 years. Study conclusions and caveats: Among vaccine recipients, spike-specific TCR breadth exceeded that of placebo recipients.

Some clones are missing from TCRdb's copy, which holds only in-frame ones; the method was immunoSEQ multiplex PCR. The sample holds 300,000 to 350,000 clones, 90% seen once. Turning to this clone: Antigen unknown.

This sequence joins TRBV5-6 and TRBJ2-3; TRBD1 agrees at 7 bases. The TCR comes from a person between 18 and 65 years old who received the Ad26.COV2.S COVID-19 vaccine or a placebo. The sequenced sample was peripheral blood, obtained in a trial of Ad26.COV2.S vaccine versus placebo. CDR3 protein: CASSLGLTGVADTQYF. CDR3 coding DNA: TGTGCCAGCAGCTTGGGGCTAACAGGGGTTGCAGATACGCAGTATTTT.